A selection of T cell receptor beta chains follows, all from one sample in a study of blood T cell repertoires in COVID-19. The protocol was immunoSEQ multiplex PCR, while the TCRdb copy is restricted to in-frame clones and leaves out a portion. The sample gives 80,000 to 90,000 clones, approximately 85% of which show up once; approximately 2.8% is in the top ten. The sample comprised peripheral blood. All receptors come from a woman of 80 years or more with COVID-19, enrolled during active disease. The CDR3 runs from the conserved cysteine through the conserved F or W. D genes are given only for firm matches. The listing skips clone size in some rows; elsewhere it reads once, few, many or a size class.

CDR3aa: CASAIQETQYF
CDR3nt: TGTGCCAGCGCGATTCAAGAGACCCAGTACTTC
len: 11
v_gene: TRBV2
abundance: .
d_gene: .
j_gene: TRBJ2-5

CDR3aa: CASSVAGVPYEQYF
CDR3nt: TGTGCCAGCAGCGTAGCGGGAGTCCCCTACGAGCAGTACTTC
len: 14
v_gene: TRBV9
abundance: once
d_gene: .
j_gene: TRBJ2-7

CDR3aa: CASSQEYQGGNQPQHF
CDR3nt: TGTGCCAGCAGCCAAGAATACCAGGGGGGCAATCAGCCCCAGCATTTT
len: 16
v_gene: TRBV3-1/TRBV3-2
abundance: once
d_gene: TRBD1
j_gene: TRBJ1-5

CDR3aa: CASNPTGVEYGYTF
CDR3nt: TGTGCCAGCAACCCGACGGGGGTAGAGTACGGCTACACCTTC
len: 14
v_gene: TRBV5-6
abundance: once
d_gene: .
j_gene: TRBJ1-2

CDR3aa: CASSPWSELNTEAFF
CDR3nt: TGTGCCAGCAGCCCCTGGAGCGAACTGAACACTGAAGCTTTCTTT
len: 15
v_gene: TRBV6-4
abundance: .
d_gene: .
j_gene: TRBJ1-1

CDR3aa: CASSESNPSVKKLFF
CDR3nt: TGCGCCAGCAGCGAAAGCAACCCCTCGGTGAAAAAACTGTTTTTT
len: 15
v_gene: TRBV5-1
abundance: .
d_gene: .
j_gene: TRBJ1-4

CDR3aa: CASGTQGANTQYF
CDR3nt: TGTGCTAGTGGAACCCAGGGGGCGAATACGCAGTATTTT
len: 13
v_gene: TRBV12-5
abundance: .
d_gene: TRBD1
j_gene: TRBJ2-3

CDR3aa: CASSGKSGNEQFF
CDR3nt: TGTGCCAGCAGCGGAAAGTCGGGGAATGAGCAGTTCTTC
len: 13
v_gene: TRBV11-3
abundance: .
d_gene: .
j_gene: TRBJ2-1

CDR3aa: CAWSVRDTQYF
CDR3nt: TGTGCCTGGAGTGTGAGAGATACGCAGTATTTT
len: 11
v_gene: TRBV30
abundance: .
d_gene: .
j_gene: TRBJ2-3

CDR3aa: CASSIGLAGGPGEQYF
CDR3nt: TGTGCCAGCAGTATAGGACTAGCGGGAGGTCCTGGCGAGCAGTACTTC
len: 16
v_gene: TRBV28
abundance: .
d_gene: TRBD2
j_gene: TRBJ2-7

CDR3aa: CASSFLYRATYNEQFF
CDR3nt: TGTGCCAGCAGCTTTTTATACAGGGCCACCTACAATGAGCAGTTCTTC
len: 16
v_gene: TRBV7-9
abundance: .
d_gene: .
j_gene: TRBJ2-1

CDR3aa: CASSFDRSPYEQYF
CDR3nt: TGTGCCAGCTCCTTCGACAGATCCCCGTACGAGCAGTACTTC
len: 14
v_gene: TRBV18
abundance: .
d_gene: .
j_gene: TRBJ2-7

CDR3aa: CASSLRRSGEKLFF
CDR3nt: TGTGCCAGCAGTTTAAGACGGTCGGGTGAAAAACTGTTTTTT
len: 14
v_gene: TRBV28
abundance: .
d_gene: .
j_gene: TRBJ1-4

CDR3aa: CASSQERGSSYNSPLHF
CDR3nt: TGTGCCAGCAGCCAAGAACGTGGGAGCTCCTATAATTCACCCCTCCACTTT
len: 17
v_gene: TRBV4-2
abundance: .
d_gene: .
j_gene: TRBJ1-6

CDR3aa: CASSLLKWGGSYNEQFF
CDR3nt: TGTGCCAGCAGTTTATTGAAGTGGGGGGGTTCCTACAATGAGCAGTTCTTC
len: 17
v_gene: TRBV27
abundance: .
d_gene: TRBD2
j_gene: TRBJ2-1

CDR3aa: CAISDTYSSYEQYF
CDR3nt: TGTGCCATCAGTGATACGTACAGCTCCTACGAGCAGTACTTC
len: 14
v_gene: TRBV10-3
abundance: once
d_gene: .
j_gene: TRBJ2-7

CDR3aa: CAWGGQVHGQPQHF
CDR3nt: TGTGCCTGGGGGGGACAGGTCCACGGACAGCCCCAGCATTTT
len: 14
v_gene: TRBV30
abundance: .
d_gene: TRBD1
j_gene: TRBJ1-5

CDR3aa: CASSHPVEAYEQYF
CDR3nt: TGTGCCAGCAGTCACCCGGTAGAGGCCTACGAGCAGTACTTC
len: 14
v_gene: TRBV2
abundance: .
d_gene: .
j_gene: TRBJ2-7

CDR3aa: CASKSQSAGPLHF
CDR3nt: TGTGCCAGCAAATCGCAATCTGCAGGGCCCCTCCACTTT
len: 13
v_gene: TRBV2
abundance: .
d_gene: .
j_gene: TRBJ1-6

CDR3aa: CASSPQGSKREQYF
CDR3nt: TGTGCCAGCAGCCCACAGGGAAGTAAACGCGAGCAGTACTTC
len: 14
v_gene: TRBV28
abundance: .
d_gene: .
j_gene: TRBJ2-7

CDR3aa: CASSETSGGPTAYNEQFF
CDR3nt: TGTGCCAGCAGTGAGACTAGCGGGGGGCCCACGGCCTACAATGAGCAGTTCTTC
len: 18
v_gene: TRBV2
abundance: .
d_gene: TRBD2
j_gene: TRBJ2-1

CDR3aa: CASSLIPPTGAEAFF
CDR3nt: TGTGCCAGCAGTTTAATCCCCCCGACAGGGGCTGAAGCTTTCTTT
len: 15
v_gene: TRBV28
abundance: .
d_gene: TRBD1
j_gene: TRBJ1-1

CDR3aa: CASRKGGMGLGHTDTQYF
CDR3nt: TGTGCCAGCAGGAAGGGCGGGATGGGGCTCGGCCACACAGATACGCAGTATTTT
len: 18
v_gene: TRBV7-3
abundance: .
d_gene: .
j_gene: TRBJ2-3

CDR3aa: CASGPNSKHHIF
CDR3nt: TGTGCCAGCGGGCCCAATTCGAAACACCATATATTT
len: 12
v_gene: TRBV7-8
abundance: .
d_gene: .
j_gene: TRBJ1-3

CDR3aa: CASSLRWGDTEAFF
CDR3nt: TGTGCCAGCAGCTTAAGGTGGGGCGACACTGAAGCTTTCTTT
len: 14
v_gene: TRBV11-1
abundance: .
d_gene: .
j_gene: TRBJ1-1

CDR3aa: CSASNQETQYF
CDR3nt: TGCAGTGCTAGCAACCAAGAGACCCAGTACTTC
len: 11
v_gene: TRBV20-1
abundance: .
d_gene: .
j_gene: TRBJ2-5

CDR3aa: CGVGQGTYGYTF
CDR3nt: TGTGGTGTGGGGCAGGGGACCTATGGCTACACCTTC
len: 12
v_gene: TRBV28
abundance: .
d_gene: .
j_gene: TRBJ1-2

CDR3aa: CASSLILAADTQYF
CDR3nt: TGTGCCAGCAGCTTGATCTTAGCTGCAGATACGCAGTATTTT
len: 14
v_gene: TRBV5-8
abundance: .
d_gene: .
j_gene: TRBJ2-3

CDR3aa: CASSGTLGGQGRAFF
CDR3nt: TGTGCCAGCAGCGGGACCCTTGGGGGACAGGGGAGAGCTTTCTTT
len: 15
v_gene: TRBV6-2/TRBV6-3
abundance: .
d_gene: TRBD1
j_gene: TRBJ1-1

CDR3aa: CASRSGPSGNTIYF
CDR3nt: TGTGCCAGCAGGTCAGGCCCCTCTGGAAACACCATATATTTT
len: 14
v_gene: TRBV28
abundance: few
d_gene: .
j_gene: TRBJ1-3

CDR3aa: CASSLARGLAGVWNEQFF
CDR3nt: TGCGCCAGCAGCTTGGCCAGGGGACTAGCGGGAGTTTGGAATGAGCAGTTCTTC
len: 18
v_gene: TRBV5-1
abundance: .
d_gene: TRBD2
j_gene: TRBJ2-1

CDR3aa: CASIGGTKQYF
CDR3nt: TGTGCCAGCATAGGAGGAACCAAGCAGTACTTC
len: 11
v_gene: TRBV28
abundance: few
d_gene: .
j_gene: TRBJ2-7

CDR3aa: CASSIGRAGELFF
CDR3nt: TGTGCCAGTAGTATAGGCAGGGCCGGGGAGCTGTTTTTT
len: 13
v_gene: TRBV19
abundance: .
d_gene: .
j_gene: TRBJ2-2

CDR3aa: CASSSTGIGYGYTF
CDR3nt: TGTGCCAGCTCTTCTACAGGGATAGGTTATGGCTACACCTTC
len: 14
v_gene: TRBV18
abundance: .
d_gene: .
j_gene: TRBJ1-2

CDR3aa: CASSPGGGQPQHF
CDR3nt: TGTGCCAGCAGTCCAGGGGGTGGACAGCCCCAGCATTTT
len: 13
v_gene: TRBV2
abundance: .
d_gene: TRBD1
j_gene: TRBJ1-5

CDR3aa: CASSQDAGVGAQHF
CDR3nt: TGCGCCAGCAGCCAAGATGCGGGGGTGGGAGCCCAGCATTTT
len: 14
v_gene: TRBV4-3
abundance: .
d_gene: .
j_gene: TRBJ1-5

CDR3aa: CASSQGPGNSNQPQHF
CDR3nt: TGCGCCAGCAGCCAAGGTCCCGGGAATAGCAATCAGCCCCAGCATTTT
len: 16
v_gene: TRBV4-1
abundance: .
d_gene: .
j_gene: TRBJ1-5

CDR3aa: CASSLLRSTEAFF
CDR3nt: TGTGCCAGCAGCCTCCTGCGGAGCACTGAAGCTTTCTTT
len: 13
v_gene: TRBV12-3/TRBV12-4
abundance: .
d_gene: .
j_gene: TRBJ1-1

CDR3aa: CASSPDRVANEQFF
CDR3nt: TGTGCCAGCTCACCAGACAGGGTGGCCAATGAGCAGTTCTTC
len: 14
v_gene: TRBV18
abundance: .
d_gene: TRBD1
j_gene: TRBJ2-1

CDR3aa: CASSRSTYNEQFF
CDR3nt: TGTGCCAGTAGTAGGTCTACCTACAATGAGCAGTTCTTC
len: 13
v_gene: TRBV19
abundance: .
d_gene: .
j_gene: TRBJ2-1

CDR3aa: CASSQDGGGRLDRNTIYF
CDR3nt: TGCGCCAGCAGCCAAGATGGGGGGGGACGGCTCGATAGAAACACCATATATTTT
len: 18
v_gene: TRBV4-1
abundance: .
d_gene: .
j_gene: TRBJ1-3

CDR3aa: CAWSGFGQTGLAKDTQYF
CDR3nt: TGTGCCTGGAGTGGTTTCGGACAGACGGGACTAGCAAAAGATACGCAGTATTTT
len: 18
v_gene: TRBV30
abundance: .
d_gene: TRBD2
j_gene: TRBJ2-3

CDR3aa: CASSPEENQPQHF
CDR3nt: TGTGCCAGCAGTCCTGAGGAGAATCAGCCCCAGCATTTT
len: 13
v_gene: TRBV6-4
abundance: .
d_gene: .
j_gene: TRBJ1-5

CDR3aa: CASSLLRGQDTGANVLTF
CDR3nt: TGTGCCAGCTCACTTTTGCGGGGGCAAGATACTGGGGCCAACGTCCTGACTTTC
len: 18
v_gene: TRBV18
abundance: once
d_gene: .
j_gene: TRBJ2-6